The present T cell receptor (beta chain) was sequenced within a study of blood T cells in healthy people across ages (dated by TCRdb to the mid-2010s). At the level of the whole study: In model experiments, template switching captured roughly one uniquely barcoded TCR beta cDNA molecule for every two T cells. To track age-related changes in TCR beta repertoire diversity, the study relied on deep sequencing normalized with unique cDNA molecular identifiers. To avoid experimental bias, donors of different ages were distributed randomly across sequencing lanes. Using the same blood draw, the study looked at two additional independent replicas of 1 million unique cDNA reads for two donors, one aged 18 to 30 and the other aged 80 or older. Donors were grouped into four age groups: young (average roughly 15 years), middle-aged (over 35), aged (about 60) and long-lived (over 80). General study outcomes and caveats: Because donor CMV infection status was unknown, age-related changes in expanded clonotypes were potentially confounded. Estimates of total diversity based on one million sequenced T cells were regarded as lower bounds and as underestimates. There was a strong correlation between observed TCR beta diversity and the percentage of naive T cells measured by flow cytometry. Conclusive comparison of naive and antigen-experienced compartments was prevented by the profiling of bulk unsorted PBMCs. As age increased, observed TCR beta diversity per million T cells dropped in a roughly linear way, and a significant reduction was already evident by age roughly 40. Compared with the aged group, more naive CD4+ T cells, fewer expanded clones and increased TCR diversity were shown by the long-lived group, suggesting age selection.

With respect to this clonotype: Its antigen is not yet known. No qualities accompany the bases; no much larger clone lies one base away.

At the junction V is shortened by 2 bases and J by 11 bases, with 15 bases in between. The germline V gene provides CDR1 MNHEY and CDR2 SVGEGT. The CDR3, from cysteine to phenylalanine, totals 13 residues. The entry retains the CDR3 DNA only, 39 bases that are in frame from base 1. The 40 or so donors, aged about 6 to 100 years, were systemically healthy Caucasian individuals from Russia. Around 10 milliliters of peripheral blood were collected from each donor into EDTA-treated Vacutainer tubes. Ficoll-Paque density-gradient centrifugation was used to isolate PBMCs, with at least 6 million per sample. Trizol reagent was used to extract total RNA from PBMCs, with at least 6 micrograms per sample. For every donor, flow cytometry on a PBMC aliquot measured the percentage of naive CD45RAhigh/CD27high T cells. Library method: 5' RACE. The sequencing machine was an Illumina HiSeq 2500. A second PCR of about 6 to 11 cycles was performed with a sample-barcoded 5' primer and a J-beta primer mix. A unique molecular identifier was introduced onto each TCR beta cDNA molecule by a template-switch 5' adaptor carrying 12 random nucleotides. Each sample yielded at least 2.5 million CDR3-containing paired-end reads. The Mint cDNA synthesis kit, primed by a TRBC-specific oligonucleotide, was used to synthesize first-strand cDNA from all RNA. Following uracil-DNA glycosylase treatment, all cDNA underwent a first 18-cycle PCR with the universal primers M1SS and BC2_uni_R. On the study's bioinformatics: Normalization of each sample was performed by random selection of 1 million high-quality reads, each carrying a distinct molecular identifier. Instead of being binned into consensus sequences, reads with shared molecular identifiers were discarded. MiTCR, with a Q25 quality threshold and the strictest error-elimination algorithm, was used for CDR3 identification, clonotype clustering and error correction. A nonparametric unseen species model with Euler transformation was used to estimate lower-bound total TCR beta diversity. TCRdb applied fastp at Q25 and MiXCR to the public reads, then kept only in-frame beta chains. Identical CDR3 proteins give one entry, which carries the most common genes and DNA. TCRdb's processing, not the authors', yielded these V and J calls. This sample comprises about 730,000 distinct CDR3 sequences, roughly 47% of them detected only once. Together, the top ten hold 20% to 25% of the sample.

The chain is made from TRBV6-2 or TRBV6-3 and TRBJ2-5; TRBD1 is perhaps the D gene, given 6 matching bases. This receptor was obtained from a woman aged 55-69 years in good health. The specimen was blood. Here the CDR3 is given as CASSYDSRGEQYF. Here is the DNA: TGTGCCAGCAGTTACGATAGCAGGGGAGAGCAGTACTTC.